This TCR beta chain was observed in a study of cytomegalovirus exposure and HLA in healthy donors. Study results and limitations: Some V segments could not be told apart, so they were left out, TRBV6-2 and TRBV6-3 among them. Per a prior analysis, the majority of TCR beta V segments were productive roughly 87% or roughly 30% of the time.

Vbeta (60) and Jbeta (13) primers were used in the PCR. Libraries were prepared by immunoSEQ multiplex PCR; TCRdb keeps only in-frame clonotypes and omits some of them. The sample shows 150,000 to 200,000 clones, 75% to 85% of them seen only once. This clone was found once. Its matching antigen is unknown. CDR1 is SNHLY, CDR2 FYNNEI, per germline. This CDR3 has 18 residues. The V gene end was trimmed by 7 bases and the J gene end by 3 bases; junction bases not matched to a gene: 16. The TCR was taken from a woman between 45 and 60 years old in good health and CMV-seropositive. The sequencing input was PBMCs. The chain has TRBV2 and TRBJ1-1; 11 positions match TRBD1. Here the CDR3 reads CASTLGQGARTRDTEAFF. The CDR3, as DNA: TGTGCCAGCACTTTAGGACAGGGGGCGCGGACAAGGGACACTGAAGCTTTCTTT.